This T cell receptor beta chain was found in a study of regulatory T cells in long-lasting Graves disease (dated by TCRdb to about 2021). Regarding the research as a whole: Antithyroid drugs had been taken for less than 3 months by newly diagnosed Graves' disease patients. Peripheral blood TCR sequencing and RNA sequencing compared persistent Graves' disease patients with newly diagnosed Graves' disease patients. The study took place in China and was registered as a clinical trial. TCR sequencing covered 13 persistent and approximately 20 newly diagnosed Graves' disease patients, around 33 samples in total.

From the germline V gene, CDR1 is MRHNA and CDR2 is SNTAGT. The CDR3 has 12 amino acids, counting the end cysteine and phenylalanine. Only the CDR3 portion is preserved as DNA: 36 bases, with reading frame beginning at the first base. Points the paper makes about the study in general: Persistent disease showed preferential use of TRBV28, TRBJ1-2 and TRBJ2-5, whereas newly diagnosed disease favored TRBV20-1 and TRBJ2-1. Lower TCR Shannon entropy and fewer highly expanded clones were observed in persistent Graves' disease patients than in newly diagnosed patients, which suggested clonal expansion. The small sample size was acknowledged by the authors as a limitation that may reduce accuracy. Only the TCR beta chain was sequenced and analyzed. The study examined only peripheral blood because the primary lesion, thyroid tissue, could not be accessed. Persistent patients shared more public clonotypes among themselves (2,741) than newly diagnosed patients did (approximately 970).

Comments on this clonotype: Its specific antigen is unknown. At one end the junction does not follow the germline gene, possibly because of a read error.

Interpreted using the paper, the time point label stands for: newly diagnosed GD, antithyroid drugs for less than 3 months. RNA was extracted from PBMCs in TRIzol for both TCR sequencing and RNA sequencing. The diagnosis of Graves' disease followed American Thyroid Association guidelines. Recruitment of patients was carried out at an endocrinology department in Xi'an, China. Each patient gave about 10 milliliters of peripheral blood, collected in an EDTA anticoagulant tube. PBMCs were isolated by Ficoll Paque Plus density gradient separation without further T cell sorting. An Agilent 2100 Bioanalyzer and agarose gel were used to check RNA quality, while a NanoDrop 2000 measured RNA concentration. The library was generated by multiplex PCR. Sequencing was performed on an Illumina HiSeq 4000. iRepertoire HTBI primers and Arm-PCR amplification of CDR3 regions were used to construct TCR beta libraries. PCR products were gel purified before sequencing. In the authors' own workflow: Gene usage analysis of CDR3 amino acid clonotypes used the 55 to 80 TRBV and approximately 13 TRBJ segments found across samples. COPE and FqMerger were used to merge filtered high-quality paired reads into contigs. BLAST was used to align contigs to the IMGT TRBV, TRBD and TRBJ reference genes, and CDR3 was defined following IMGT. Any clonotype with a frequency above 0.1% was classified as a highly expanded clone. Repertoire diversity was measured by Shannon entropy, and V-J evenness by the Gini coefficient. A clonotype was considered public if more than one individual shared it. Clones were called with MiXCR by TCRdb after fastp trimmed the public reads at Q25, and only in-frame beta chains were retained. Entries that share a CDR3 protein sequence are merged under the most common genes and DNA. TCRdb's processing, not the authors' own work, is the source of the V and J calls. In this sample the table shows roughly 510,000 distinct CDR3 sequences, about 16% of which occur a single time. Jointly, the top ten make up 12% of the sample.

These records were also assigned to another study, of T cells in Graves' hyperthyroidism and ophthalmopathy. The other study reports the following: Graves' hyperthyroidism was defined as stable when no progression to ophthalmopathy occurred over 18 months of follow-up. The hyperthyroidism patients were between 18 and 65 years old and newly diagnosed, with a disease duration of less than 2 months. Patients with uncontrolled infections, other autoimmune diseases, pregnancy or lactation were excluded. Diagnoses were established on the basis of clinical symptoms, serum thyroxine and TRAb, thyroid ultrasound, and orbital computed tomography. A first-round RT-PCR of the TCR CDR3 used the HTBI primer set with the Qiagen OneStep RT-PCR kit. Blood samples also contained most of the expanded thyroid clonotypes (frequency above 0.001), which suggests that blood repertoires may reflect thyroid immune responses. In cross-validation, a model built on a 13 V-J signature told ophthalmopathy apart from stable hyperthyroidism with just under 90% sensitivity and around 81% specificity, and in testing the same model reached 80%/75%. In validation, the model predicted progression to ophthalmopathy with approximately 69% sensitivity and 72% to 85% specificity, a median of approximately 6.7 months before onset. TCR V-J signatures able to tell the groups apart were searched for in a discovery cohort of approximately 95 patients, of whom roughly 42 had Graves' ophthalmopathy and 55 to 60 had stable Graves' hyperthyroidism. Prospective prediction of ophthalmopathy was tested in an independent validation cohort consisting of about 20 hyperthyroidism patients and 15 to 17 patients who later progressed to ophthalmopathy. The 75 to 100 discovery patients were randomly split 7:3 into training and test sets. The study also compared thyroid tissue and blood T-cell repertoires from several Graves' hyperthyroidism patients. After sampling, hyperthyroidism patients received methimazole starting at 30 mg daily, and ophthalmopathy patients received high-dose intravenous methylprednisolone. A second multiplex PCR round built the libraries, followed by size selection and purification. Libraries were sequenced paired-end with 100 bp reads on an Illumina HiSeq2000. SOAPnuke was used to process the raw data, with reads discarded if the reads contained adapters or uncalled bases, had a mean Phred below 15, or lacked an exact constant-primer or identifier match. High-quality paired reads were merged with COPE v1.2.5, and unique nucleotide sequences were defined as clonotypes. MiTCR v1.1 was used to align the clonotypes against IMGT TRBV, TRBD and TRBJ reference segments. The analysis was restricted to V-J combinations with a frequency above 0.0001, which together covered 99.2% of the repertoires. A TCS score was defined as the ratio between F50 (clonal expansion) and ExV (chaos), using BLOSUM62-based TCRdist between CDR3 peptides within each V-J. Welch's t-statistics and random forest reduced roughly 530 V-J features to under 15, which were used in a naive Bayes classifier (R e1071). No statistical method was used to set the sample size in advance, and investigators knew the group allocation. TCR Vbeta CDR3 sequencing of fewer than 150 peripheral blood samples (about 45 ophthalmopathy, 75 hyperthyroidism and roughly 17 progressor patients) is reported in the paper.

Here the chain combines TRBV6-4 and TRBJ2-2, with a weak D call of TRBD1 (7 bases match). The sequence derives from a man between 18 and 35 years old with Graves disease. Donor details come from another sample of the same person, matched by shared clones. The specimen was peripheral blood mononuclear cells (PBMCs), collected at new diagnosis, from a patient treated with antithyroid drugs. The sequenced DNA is TGTGCCAGCGCAGGGGGGCGGAGGGAGCTGCTTTTT. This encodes CASAGGRRELLF.